In this sample, the clone carrying this TCR beta chain turned up many times. The entry originates in a study of T-cell reconstitution after alpha-beta-depleted transplantation in children. Germline CDR1 is SGHRS and CDR2 is YFSETQ. This CDR3 is built from 15 residues. J lost 3 bases, V lost 3 bases, and 3 bases had no gene match. Unique molecular identifiers were incorporated into the prepared TCRbeta library. TCRdb re-called the PCR reads with MiXCR, one entry per CDR3 protein. The sample lists a few hundred thousand distinct CDR3 sequences; over 9.5% were seen once. The V call is TRBV5-1, the J call TRBJ2-1; TRBD1 matches 10 bases. Sequenced material: PBMCs from the stem cell graft donor, taken from the stem cell graft. This receptor was obtained from a human donor who donated a stem cell graft to a child with SCID. This CDR3 reads CASSWGDRGYNEQFF. The CDR3 bases are TGCGCCAGCAGCTGGGGGGACAGGGGCTACAATGAGCAGTTCTTC.